This T cell receptor (beta chain) was identified during a study of OX40 agonist ivuxolimab in advanced cancers. Whole-study context: People in dose escalation had one of these cancers: hepatocellular carcinoma, melanoma, renal cell or head and neck cancer.

General study points: Clonal expansion was seen in CD4+ and CD8+ blood T cells by week 6 at 0.1 to 3.0 mg/kg. In CD8+ T cells, expanded clones were on average more numerous than in CD4+.

Details on this clone: Its antigen is still unknown.

Exclusion of a patient followed from autoimmune disease history or systemic immunosuppression. V lost 3 bases and J lost 0, with 5 bases in between. The germline V gene encodes CDR1 LNHDA and CDR2 SQIVND (reference sequence). The length of the CDR3 is 13 residues. Here immunoSEQ multiplex PCR was the method, and the copy in TCRdb shows in-frame clones only, minus some. This table holds tens of thousands of clones, 87% found once. This chain connects TRBV19 to TRBJ1-2, with no clear D. The sequencing here drew on CD4+ or CD8+ T cells sorted from blood, taken in a trial of the OX40 agonist ivuxolimab. This receptor was taken from an adult with an advanced solid tumor such as melanoma, head and neck, liver or kidney cancer. The CDR3, as DNA: TGTGCCAGTAGTATTCGGCCTAACTATGGCTACACCTTC. It translates to CASSIRPNYGYTF.